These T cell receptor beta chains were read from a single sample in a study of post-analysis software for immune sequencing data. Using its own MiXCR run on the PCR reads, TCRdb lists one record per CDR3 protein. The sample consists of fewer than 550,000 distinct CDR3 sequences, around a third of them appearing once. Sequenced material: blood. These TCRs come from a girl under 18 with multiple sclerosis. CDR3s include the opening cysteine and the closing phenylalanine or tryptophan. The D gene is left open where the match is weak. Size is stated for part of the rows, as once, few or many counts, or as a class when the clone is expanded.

TGTGCCAGCAGCTTAGCACAGGGTTCAATCAAGAACTATGGCTACACCTTC CASSLAQGSIKNYGYTF TRBV7-2 - TRBJ1-2 -
TGCGCCAGCAGCCAAGGGGACAGGGACCTAGCAGAGCAGTTCTTC CASSQGDRDLAEQFF TRBV4-1 - TRBJ2-1 TRBD1
TGTGCCAGCAGCATGCTCCCTGGGGTTGTCGCAAATGAGCAGTTCTTC CASSMLPGVVANEQFF TRBV7-8 - TRBJ2-1 -
TGTGCCAGCAGCTTATTTACCCGGCCTAAAGAGACCCAGTACTTC CASSLFTRPKETQYF TRBV7-3 few TRBJ2-5 -
TGCGCCAGCACTCGACTAGCGGGGGGGCTTGGGGACACCGGGGAGCTGTTTTTT CASTRLAGGLGDTGELFF TRBV10-2 - TRBJ2-2 TRBD2
TGTGTCAGCAGCCCGAGCAGACCCATGAACACTGAAGCTTTCTTT CVSSPSRPMNTEAFF TRBV3-1 - TRBJ1-1 -
TGCAGTGCTCTATTAGCGGGGGGACTAAGCTCCTACGAGCAGTACTTC CSALLAGGLSSYEQYF TRBV20-1 - TRBJ2-7 TRBD2
TGTGCCTGCAGTTCAGGACAAAGCGAGACCCAGTACTTC CACSSGQSETQYF TRBV12-3/TRBV12-4 - TRBJ2-5 -
TGCGCCAGCAGCCAAGGGAACTCCGCCACAGATACGCAGTATTTT CASSQGNSATDTQYF TRBV4-1 - TRBJ2-3 -
TGTGCCACCAGCAGAGAAGGGCTAGCAGATACGCAGTATTTT CATSREGLADTQYF TRBV15 few TRBJ2-3 -
TGTGCCAGCAGTGAGGAAGGGACTAGCGGCAATGAGCAGTTCTTC CASSEEGTSGNEQFF TRBV2 few TRBJ2-1 TRBD2
TGTGCCAGCAGCGTAGACCCCTCAGGTTACTACGAGCAGTACTTC CASSVDPSGYYEQYF TRBV9 few TRBJ2-7 -
TGCGCCAGCAGCTTAGCGGGGGCTTACAATGAGCAGTTCTTC CASSLAGAYNEQFF TRBV5-1 many TRBJ2-1 TRBD2
TGTGCCAGCAGCCAAGGGTCACTTTCCCGAGAGACCCAGTACTTC CASSQGSLSRETQYF TRBV4-2 - TRBJ2-5 -
TGTGCCAGCAGGGACGTCGGGGGCTTTAAAAATGAGCAGTTCTTC CASRDVGGFKNEQFF TRBV6-5 many TRBJ2-1 -
TGCAGCACCCAACGAGGTGCTAACTATGGCTACACCTTC CSTQRGANYGYTF TRBV29-1 - TRBJ1-2 -
TGTGCCATCGGACTTAGGCAGGGAAGCTATGAAAAACTGTTTTTT CAIGLRQGSYEKLFF TRBV10-3 few TRBJ1-4 -
TGTGCCAGCAGCCCGGACAGGGGAACAACTAACGGCTACACCTTC CASSPDRGTTNGYTF TRBV3-1 - TRBJ1-2 TRBD1
TGTGCCACCAGCAGAGATAAAACCGGCCCGGACACTGAAGCTTTCTTT CATSRDKTGPDTEAFF TRBV15 - TRBJ1-1 -
TGTGCCAGCACCCTGGGGGACCGGGGTGAGCAGTTCTTC CASTLGDRGEQFF TRBV2 - TRBJ2-1 -
TGCAGTGCTAGGAAGGGGACTAGCGGGGGCCCCACAGATACGCAGTATTTT CSARKGTSGGPTDTQYF TRBV20-1 - TRBJ2-3 TRBD2
TGTGCCAGCAGTTCACTCCAGGGGGGAGGGAACACTGAAGCTTTCTTT CASSSLQGGGNTEAFF TRBV6-2/TRBV6-3 few TRBJ1-1 TRBD1
TGTGCCAGCAGCGCGACACAGGGCCCCACTGAAGCTTTCTTT CASSATQGPTEAFF TRBV9 - TRBJ1-1 -
TGTGCCAGCAGTTTCCCTACAGGGCCGGAGACCCAGTACTTC CASSFPTGPETQYF TRBV12-3/TRBV12-4 - TRBJ2-5 -
TGCGCCAGCAGCCCGCCCTCGACAGGTGGAGGTATTGGCTACACCTTC CASSPPSTGGGIGYTF TRBV5-1 - TRBJ1-2 -
TGTGCCAGCAGCTTAGGTGGGGTTGATAACTATGGCTACACCTTC CASSLGGVDNYGYTF TRBV7-3 - TRBJ1-2 -
TGTGCCAGCAGGTTAACAGGGGGCTATGGCTACACCTTC CASRLTGGYGYTF TRBV7-2 few TRBJ1-2 TRBD1
TGTGCCAGCGGCTTAATGAGTACGTTCAGCTCCTACAATGAGCAGTTCTTC CASGLMSTFSSYNEQFF TRBV7-3 once TRBJ2-1 -
TGTGCCACCAGCCAGGACTTACCAGATACGCAGTATTTT CATSQDLPDTQYF TRBV15 - TRBJ2-3 -
TGTGCCAGCAGCCTGGGTGGGCTTTTGGTAGAGACCCAGTACTTC CASSLGGLLVETQYF TRBV5-5 - TRBJ2-5 -
TGTGCCAGCAGCTTCGTGGGCAGAAGCTACGAGCAGTACTTC CASSFVGRSYEQYF TRBV5-6 few TRBJ2-7 -
TGCGCCAGCAATGAGAACACTGAAGCTTTCTTT CASNENTEAFF TRBV5-1 - TRBJ1-1 -
TGTGCCAGCAGCGTAGGAAACGACGAGCAGTACTTC CASSVGNDEQYF TRBV9 - TRBJ2-7 -
TGCGCCAGCAGCTTGGATTTCAATGAGCAGTACTTC CASSLDFNEQYF TRBV5-1 - TRBJ2-5 -
TGCAGTGCTAGAGATTACGACGGGGGGACCTACGAGCAGTACTTC CSARDYDGGTYEQYF TRBV20-1 few TRBJ2-7 TRBD2
TGTGCCAGCAGCTTGGGGACTAGCGGGGGAACGATACAAGAGACCCAGTACTTC CASSLGTSGGTIQETQYF TRBV9 - TRBJ2-5 TRBD2
TGCAGTGCTTCACAGGGAACCAATTCACCCCTCCACTTT CSASQGTNSPLHF TRBV20-1 few TRBJ1-6 -
TGTGCCAGCAGCCCTGGGACTAGCGGGGGAAATACGCAGTATTTT CASSPGTSGGNTQYF TRBV3-1 - TRBJ2-3 TRBD2
TGTGCCAGCAGCCTTTTCGGGGGGGGATCCTATCATTCACCCCTCCACTTT CASSLFGGGSYHSPLHF TRBV11-2 - TRBJ1-6 -
TGTGCCATCAGCCCCCTGGTTCAGGAGACCCAGTACTTC CAISPLVQETQYF TRBV10-3 few TRBJ2-5 -
TGTGCCAGCAGTTTGGGCCAGTCGTACCAAGAGACCCAGTACTTC CASSLGQSYQETQYF TRBV28 - TRBJ2-5 -
TGCAGCGTTGGGGGGGGGGCCACAGATACGCAGTATTTT CSVGGGATDTQYF TRBV29-1 - TRBJ2-3 -
TGCGCCAGCAGCCCGGGACAGGGGATTGCTAACTATGGCTACACCTTC CASSPGQGIANYGYTF TRBV5-1 - TRBJ1-2 TRBD1
TGTGCCTTTCCGGAAGGGCCGATGACTAGTTCTGAGCAGTTCTTC CAFPEGPMTSSEQFF TRBV2 - TRBJ2-1 -
TGCAGTGCCCCCACCGGGACGGCGAACACTGAAGCTTTCTTT CSAPTGTANTEAFF TRBV20-1 few TRBJ1-1 -
TGTGCCAGCAGTCCACTTCTGGGGGACCCTTTCGGGGAAGGTCAGCCCCAGCATTTT CASSPLLGDPFGEGQPQHF TRBV12-3/TRBV12-4 - TRBJ1-5 -
TGTGCCAGCAGCTGGGACCCGACTAGCCACGAGCAGTTCTTC CASSWDPTSHEQFF TRBV5-6 - TRBJ2-1 TRBD2
TGTACCAGCTCACCAGGGAAAGATACGCAGTATTTT CTSSPGKDTQYF TRBV18 - TRBJ2-3 -
TGCAGCGTCTTCGCTTGGGATACGCAGTATTTT CSVFAWDTQYF TRBV29-1 - TRBJ2-3 -
TGCAGCGTGAGCGGGAGAGCTAACTATGGCTACACCTTC CSVSGRANYGYTF TRBV29-1 - TRBJ1-2 -
TGTGCCAGCTCACCACTACAGCTTGGGGAAACCGGGGAGCTGTTTTTT CASSPLQLGETGELFF TRBV18 few TRBJ2-2 -
TGTGCCAGCAGTCCAGCGGGGGCGACCTACAATGAGCAGTTCTTC CASSPAGATYNEQFF TRBV28 - TRBJ2-1 TRBD2
TGCAGTGCTAGGGTAGTCGGGGAACCCACAGATACGCAGTATTTT CSARVVGEPTDTQYF TRBV20-1 - TRBJ2-3 -
TGTGCCAGCAGCTTGGACCGGGACTACGGAGAGACCCAGTACTTC CASSLDRDYGETQYF TRBV7-6 many TRBJ2-5 TRBD2
TGTGCCAGCAGCTTGCAGGGCCCGACCGCGGGGGGGCCCTTCGGTGAGCAGTTCTTC CASSLQGPTAGGPFGEQFF TRBV5-6 - TRBJ2-1 TRBD2